Listed here are 5 T cell receptor beta chains from one sample, sequenced in a study of Ad26.COV2.S vaccination and SARS-CoV-2 variants. Method: immunoSEQ multiplex PCR; TCRdb's copy keeps in-frame clones and lacks some. The sample records a few hundred thousand clones, about 90% being singletons. Treatment specified: some 20 received Ad26.COV2.S at low or high dose, single or two shots; roughly 5 received placebo; per-sample allocation not given. Sampling took place 63 days after the first vaccine or placebo injection. This specimen consisted of peripheral blood, obtained in a trial of Ad26.COV2.S vaccine versus placebo. Receptor source: a person between 18 and 60 years old who received the Ad26.COV2.S COVID-19 vaccine or a placebo.

This chain links TRBV4-1 with TRBJ1-4; D is undetermined. The CDR3 is 12 residues long. The germline V and J ends were trimmed by 0 bases and 8 bases, with 4 bases remaining between them. Germline V lookup: CDR1 MGHRA, CDR2 YSYEKL. The CDR3 DNA follows: TGCGCCAGCAGCCAAGATCTAGAAAAACTGTTTTTT. Translating gives CASSQDLEKLFF.

J is TRBJ2-1 and V is TRBV2; TRBD2 might be the D (7 bases). This CDR3 region has 16 residues. V lost 7 bases, J lost 6 bases, and 22 bases lay in between. Germline V gives CDR1 SNHLY, CDR2 FYNNEI. This CDR3 reads CASILTGGSGSNEQFF. The CDR3 nucleotides are TGTGCCAGCATCCTTACGGGGGGCTCGGGCTCCAATGAGCAGTTCTTC.

The CDR3 DNA follows: TGTGCCAGCAGTTTCCAGGGGTTAACTAATGAAAAACTGTTTTTT. Translated, it gives CASSFQGLTNEKLFF. The chain employs TRBV28 and TRBJ1-4; the D gene is possibly TRBD1 (6 bases). Between the trimmed V and J ends, which lost 3 bases and 1 base, there was a span of 9 bases. Germline CDR1 and CDR2: MDHEN and SYDVKM. There are 15 residues in the CDR3.

The CDR3: CASSERGYLSEAFF. Written as DNA, the CDR3 is TGTGCCAGCAGCGAAAGGGGATACCTCTCTGAAGCTTTCTTT. The V gene is TRBV7-2, the J gene TRBJ1-1; D may be TRBD1 (5 bases). The germline gives CDR1 SGHTA, CDR2 FQGNSA. Trimming removed 5 bases at V and 6 bases at J, with 16 bases between. There are 14 residues in the CDR3.

The rearrangement links TRBV6-5 to TRBJ2-1; no reliable D call. Trimming stripped 2 bases from V and 10 bases from J, with 12 bases between. The CDR3 is 13 residues long. CDR1 and CDR2 (germline): MNHEY, SVGAGI. The CDR3 is CASSYDAAREQFF. The DNA of the CDR3 is TGTGCCAGCAGTTACGATGCCGCTAGAGAGCAGTTCTTC.